These 8 T cell receptor beta chains came from one sample sequenced in a study of vaccination and CD4 T cells after COVID-19. Indicated treatment: roughly 10-day PBMC culture with coronavirus spike peptide pools or control peptides (ViraFEST assay). CD4+ T cells of the unexposed donor were collected before the COVID-19 pandemic (2011-2018). No antigen has been assigned to these receptors. Cultured CD4+ T cells had their DNA profiled by the Oncomine TCR Beta short-read assay. TCRdb re-analysed the PCR reads in MiXCR, keeping a single row per CDR3 protein. Here the sample spans 9,100 or so distinct CDR3 sequences, 48% being singletons. Sequencing was done on a sample of CD4+ T cells from blood, cultured in vitro. These receptors were taken from a human donor in good health.

This clonotype is deemed medium-sized. The chain couples TRBV27 to TRBJ2-2; 7 bases are shared with TRBD1. V lost 5 bases and J lost 5; bases outside the gene matches: 5. Germline loops: CDR1 MNHEY, CDR2 SMNVEV (reference sequence). This CDR3 is 14 amino acids long. The CDR3 reads CASSITQGTGELFF. The CDR3 nucleotides read TGTGCCAGCAGTATCACACAGGGGACCGGGGAGCTGTTTTTT.

The rearrangement links TRBV4-3 to TRBJ1-5; 8 bases match TRBD1. The V gene end was trimmed by 0 bases and the J gene end by 4 bases; junction bases not matched to a gene: 2. The CDR3 covers 15 residues. From germline, CDR1 is LGHNA and CDR2 YSLEER. CDR3 sequence (DNA): TGCGCCAGCAGCCAAGACACAGGGGGTAATCAGCCCCAGCATTTT. Protein: CASSQDTGGNQPQHF.

The rearrangement links TRBV12-5 to TRBJ1-6, with TRBD1 matching 8 bases. The germline CDR1 and CDR2 sequences are LGHNT and FRNRAP. The ends lost 5 bases at V and 11 bases at J; junction bases unmatched: 14. This CDR3 contains 16 residues. The CDR3 region is CASGPYTGQGRTPLHF. CDR3 nucleotides: TGTGCTAGTGGTCCATATACCGGACAGGGTCGGACACCCCTCCACTTT.

This clonotype was found a few times. The chain is built from TRBV24-1 and TRBJ2-5; no clear D. Per the germline V gene, CDR1 is KGHDR and CDR2 is SFDVKD. Trimming took off 5 bases at V and 5 bases at J, with 14 bases between the two ends. This CDR3 has 14 residues. In DNA form, the CDR3 reads TGTGCCACCAGTGGGACCGACGGGCAGGAGACCCAGTACTTC. Its protein is CATSGTDGQETQYF.

The rearrangement joins TRBV28 to TRBJ1-2; tentative D call: TRBD1 (5 bases). The V gene's germline CDR1 is MDHEN and CDR2 SYDVKM. V was pared by 0 bases and J by 5 bases, with 13 bases between. This CDR3 contains 15 residues. For the CDR3, the DNA is TGTGCCAGCAGTTTATGGAGCGGGGGAGATTATGGCTACACCTTC. This gives the protein CASSLWSGGDYGYTF.

The chain combines TRBV14 with TRBJ1-6; tentatively, D is TRBD1 (5 bases). Trimming pared 0 bases from V and 6 bases from J, leaving 12 bases between. CDR3 length: 16 amino acids. Germline V gene data show CDR1 as SGHDN and CDR2 as FVKESK. In DNA, the CDR3 is TGTGCCAGCAGCCAAGATGCAGGGAGTGCTAATTCACCCCTCCACTTT. This encodes CASSQDAGSANSPLHF.

The rearrangement uses TRBV6-2 or TRBV6-3 and TRBJ1-5; TRBD1 matches at 9 bases. Germline V gene sequence: CDR1 MNHEY, CDR2 SVGEGT. The CDR3 is made up of 17 amino acids. J lost 2 bases, V lost 6 bases, and 11 bases had no gene match. The CDR3 DNA is TGTGCCAGCAGCATTAACAGGGGGCGCTTAGGCAATCAGCCCCAGCATTTT. Protein product: CASSINRGRLGNQPQHF.

V gene TRBV7-6 combines with J gene TRBJ1-1; D remains unclear. Trimming shortened V by 1 base and J by 3 bases, and 6 bases separated the two germline ends. Germline CDR1 is SGHVS and CDR2 is FNYEAQ. This CDR3 has 13 amino acids. CDR3 protein: CASSLEQYTEAFF. The CDR3 nucleotides read TGTGCCAGCAGCTTAGAACAGTACACTGAAGCTTTCTTT.